The rows below give T cell receptor beta chains drawn from one sample of a study of shared clonotypes between healthy human individuals. Sequenced by immunoSEQ multiplex PCR; TCRdb stores in-frame clones only, minus some. The sample has 2.3 million or so clones, 85% to 95% seen once; the top ten hold about 0.37%. The sequenced sample was naive CD4+ T cells from PBMCs. These receptors came from a man younger than 30 in good health. Some clones in this sample may be carry-over from other donors' samples. The CDR3 runs from the conserved cysteine through the conserved F or W. The D gene is left open where the match is weak. Only part of the rows carry a size: once, few, many, or a class if the clone is expanded.

clone_size	cdr3_length	v_call	d_call	j_call	cdr3_nt	cdr3_aa
once	14	TRBV6-1	-	TRBJ1-1	TGTGCCAGCAGGACGGCAGCTATGAACACTGAAGCTTTCTTT	CASRTAAMNTEAFF
-	16	TRBV18	TRBD2	TRBJ2-1	TGTGCCAGCTCACCCCTAGGGGGACTAGCGGGTAATGAGCAGTTCTTC	CASSPLGGLAGNEQFF
-	12	TRBV6-1	-	TRBJ1-1	TGTGCCAGCAGTGAAGAGTGGGGGCGGGCTTTCTTT	CASSEEWGRAFF
few	12	TRBV27	-	TRBJ1-1	TGTGCCAGCAGCCCAGGTGGCACTGAAGCTTTCTTT	CASSPGGTEAFF
-	15	TRBV29-1	-	TRBJ1-2	TGCAGCGCTAAAAGGGACGGGGGTCGCGGTTATGGCTACACCTTC	CSAKRDGGRGYGYTF
-	13	TRBV19	-	TRBJ2-3	TGTGCCAGTAGTTCCCTTACTAGAGGTTCGCAGTATTTT	CASSSLTRGSQYF
-	16	TRBV7-6	-	TRBJ1-1	TGTGCCAGCAGCTTACAGGGGACCAAAGCGTACTCTGAAGCTTTCTTT	CASSLQGTKAYSEAFF
once	11	TRBV7-2	-	TRBJ2-1	TGTGCCAGCGGCCCCTACAATGAGCAGTTCTTC	CASGPYNEQFF
-	15	TRBV6-5	TRBD1	TRBJ2-7	TGTGCCAGCAGAGACCGGGACAGGGGCGCCTACGAGCAGTACTTC	CASRDRDRGAYEQYF
-	13	TRBV28	-	TRBJ2-1	TGTGCCAGCAACGGCGGGCGAAACAATGAGCAGTTCTTC	CASNGGRNNEQFF
-	13	TRBV5-1	-	TRBJ2-3	TGCGCCAGCAGCTGGGGAGGCTCAGATACGCAGTATTTT	CASSWGGSDTQYF
-	13	TRBV7-2	-	TRBJ2-5	TGTGCCAGCAGCCGCACTAGGGAAGAGACCCAGTACTTC	CASSRTREETQYF
-	14	TRBV30	-	TRBJ2-2	TGTGCCTGGAGTGTACAGGGCGGAACCGGGGAGCTGTTTTTT	CAWSVQGGTGELFF
-	11	TRBV20-1	-	TRBJ2-5	TGCAGTGCTACCCTCCGGGAGACCCAGTACTTC	CSATLRETQYF
-	16	TRBV9	TRBD2	TRBJ2-7	TGTGCCAGCAGTGCCGGACTAGCGGGTCCCCAAGGAGAGCAGTACTTC	CASSAGLAGPQGEQYF
-	16	TRBV6-1	TRBD1	TRBJ2-1	TGTGCCAGCAGTGAACAGGGGACAGGGTCCTACAATGAGCAGTTCTTC	CASSEQGTGSYNEQFF
-	16	TRBV11-1	TRBD2	TRBJ2-5	TGTGCCAGCAGCCGCCGGACTAGCGGGAGATCAGAGACCCAGTACTTC	CASSRRTSGRSETQYF
-	17	TRBV23-1	-	TRBJ1-5	TGCGCCAGCAGTCAATCGAAGGGCAGGGCCCGCAATCAGCCCCAGCATTTT	CASSQSKGRARNQPQHF
-	15	TRBV5-1	-	TRBJ1-4	TGCGCCAGCACCCCGGGCGGGGGGTGGAATGAAAAACTGTTTTTT	CASTPGGGWNEKLFF
-	17	TRBV12-5	TRBD2	TRBJ2-3	TGTGCTAGTGGTTTGGGACTAGCGGGACCGAGCACAGATACGCAGTATTTT	CASGLGLAGPSTDTQYF
once	14	TRBV9	-	TRBJ2-3	TGTGCCAGCAGCGCCTCGTTTAGTGGGGATACGCAGTATTTT	CASSASFSGDTQYF
-	15	TRBV6-1	TRBD2	TRBJ2-1	TGTGCCAGCAGCCGGACTAGCGGGACCGGAAATGAGCAGTTCTTC	CASSRTSGTGNEQFF